What follows is one T cell receptor beta chain and its context. Its antigen is currently unknown. Investigators sorted each CD8+ T cell subset in triplicate, taking 300,000 cells each time. The source of the sample is a study of CXCR3-negative and CXCR3-positive naive CD8 T cells. Background on the study: Each library gave roughly 1.4 +/- 0.3 million of approximately 150 million TRB reads. Points from the study as a whole: It was found that naive subsets had comparable surface CD5, and TCR strength was inferred from TRB CDR3 properties. The study found more hydrophobic TRB CDR3s in CXCR3-positive naive cells than in CXCR3-negative naive cells. Both naive subsets, CXCR3-negative and CXCR3-positive, displayed similar TRBV-TRBJ usage, unlike memory cells.

Germline V gene lookup returns CDR1 SSHAT and CDR2 FNYEAQ (reference sequence). The CDR3 sequence is 16 residues long. The TRB cDNA libraries were prepared by 5' RACE with UMI labels. TCRdb reanalyzed the 5' RACE reads and collapses them to one entry per CDR3 protein, without DNA. The sample has roughly 60,000 distinct CDR3 sequences. The chain combines TRBV7-7 with TRBJ2-1; the TCRdb call, TRBD2, lacks DNA for checking. The sequence derives from a human donor in good health. Some clones in this sample may be carry-over from other donors' samples. What was sequenced was naive CXCR3+ CD8+ T cells from blood. Indicated subset: CD45RO-CCR7+CD27+CD95- naive CD8+ T cells expressing CXCR3 (TNR3+). The CDR3 is CASSRLAGGPTNEQFF.